One and the same sample provided the 8 T cell receptor beta chains below, sequenced in a study of blood T cell repertoires in COVID-19. The data were produced by immunoSEQ multiplex PCR, yet TCRdb's version contains in-frame clones alone and is incomplete. The sample holds a few hundred thousand clones, roughly 80% seen once. Sample: PBMCs or T cells enriched from blood (not recorded which). The source is a man aged 25 to 40 with acute COVID-19.

This clone appeared once. This chain joins TRBV7-9 and TRBJ2-3, with 7 positions matching TRBD2. Germline V gene data show CDR1 as SEHNR and CDR2 as FQNEAQ (reference sequence). The CDR3 extends over 16 amino acids. J lost 0 bases, V lost 0 bases, and 3 bases had no gene match. This chain's CDR3 is CASSLAGGRSTDTQYF. The CDR3 DNA is TGTGCCAGCAGCTTAGCGGGGGGGAGGAGCACAGATACGCAGTATTTT. The full variable domain, completed using reference TRBV7-9 and TRBJ2-3, is DTGVSQNPRHKITKRGQNVTFRCDPISEHNRLYWYRQTLGQGPEFLTYFQNEAQLEKSRLLSDRFSAERPKGSFSTLEIQRTEQGDSAMYLCASSLAGGRSTDTQYFGPGTRLTVL.

V usage is TRBV27 and J usage is TRBJ2-3; TRBD2 agrees at 9 bases. Germline values: CDR1 MNHEY, CDR2 SMNVEV (reference sequence). After removal of 6 bases from V and 3 bases from J, the junction contained 4 bases not matched to a gene. The CDR3 is 14 residues long. The CDR3 is CASRLAGWTDTQYF. For the CDR3, the DNA is TGTGCCAGCAGGCTAGCGGGATGGACAGATACGCAGTATTTT.

This chain joins TRBV19 and TRBJ1-1, with D possibly being TRBD1 (6 bases). CDR1 is LNHDA and CDR2 is SQIVND in the germline V gene (reference sequence). The CDR3 covers 15 residues. V dropped 0 bases and J dropped 0 bases, with 8 bases sitting between them. CDR3 loop: CASSIDNRVNTEAFF. The CDR3 coding sequence is TGTGCCAGTAGTATAGACAACAGGGTGAACACTGAAGCTTTCTTT.

This clone came up once. The gene calls are TRBV14 and TRBJ1-6; TRBD1 agrees at 7 bases. The V and J ends lost 1 base and 10 bases, in that order; junction bases with no gene match: 4. In germline, CDR1 is SGHDN, CDR2 FVKESK. The CDR3 is 14 residues long. The CDR3 DNA follows: TGTGCCAGCAGCCAAGTGGGACAGCGATCACCCCTCCACTTT. Its translation is CASSQVGQRSPLHF.

CDR3 sequence: CASSPRQGIDQPQHF. For the CDR3, the DNA is TGTGCCAGCTCACCACGACAGGGTATCGATCAGCCCCAGCATTTT. The chain recombines TRBV18 with TRBJ1-5, with 7 bases identical to TRBD1. The CDR3 is made up of 15 amino acids. From germline, CDR1 is KGHSH and CDR2 LQKENI. The trim removed 1 base at V and 5 bases at J, leaving 5 bases unmatched.

The rearrangement uses TRBV29-1 and TRBJ2-2; 9 bases agree with TRBD2. Unmatched junction bases numbered 3, after V lost 1 base and J lost 0 bases. Germline V gene lookup returns CDR1 SQVTM and CDR2 ANQGSEA. This CDR3 region has 16 residues. The CDR3 loop is CSVEASGISNTGELFF. DNA of the CDR3: TGCAGCGTTGAAGCTAGCGGGATTTCGAACACCGGGGAGCTGTTTTTT.

This chain uses TRBV5-1 with TRBJ1-1; no reliable D call. This CDR3 spans 13 amino acids. CDR1 is SGHRS, CDR2 YFSETQ, per germline. The V and J ends lost 4 bases and 3 bases respectively, with 10 bases between them. The CDR3 region has the DNA TGCGCCAGCAGCATAACAACAGACACTGAAGCTTTCTTT. Its translation is CASSITTDTEAFF.

The rearrangement uses TRBV29-1 and TRBJ2-1; 8 bases agree with TRBD2. Looked up from germline, CDR1 is SQVTM and CDR2 is ANQGSEA. The V gene end was trimmed by 6 bases and the J gene end by 9 bases; junction bases not matched to a gene: 7. The CDR3 has 12 amino acids. The CDR3 nucleotides read TGCAGCGTCCTCCGGACTAGCAGTGAGCAGTTCTTC. Its protein product is CSVLRTSSEQFF.